This passage covers 30 T cell receptor beta chains from one sample sequenced in a study of shared clonotypes between healthy human individuals (dated by TCRdb to the early 2020s). Receptor libraries were prepared by the immunoSEQ multiplex PCR assay. TCRdb took over this immuneACCESS table, retaining in-frame rearrangements with V and J assigned. Such tables are incomplete; in checked studies, under half of the missing clones stem from an unresolved V gene, and the remainder is unexplained. Counted in this sample were more than 2,000,000 clones; roughly nine tenths of them appeared once. Of the sample, around 0.14% is held by the ten largest clones. Sequencing was done on a sample of naive CD4+ T cells sorted from blood. The sample's cell subset or site label is to be understood as: CD45RA+ positively selected. These receptors all come from a young man in good health.

V is TRBV6-6 and J is TRBJ1-1; TRBD1 agrees at 8 bases. Germline lookup yields CDR1 MNHNY and CDR2 SVGAGI (reference sequence). The CDR3 is made up of 14 amino acids. V lost 9 bases to trimming and J lost 1 base; unmatched junction nucleotides: 7. The CDR3 spells CASPAGTGNTEAFF. The CDR3, as DNA: TGTGCCAGTCCCGCCGGGACAGGGAACACTGAAGCTTTCTTT.

V gene TRBV15 combines with J gene TRBJ2-1; 10 nucleotides align to TRBD2. The germline V gene has CDR1 LNHNV and CDR2 YYDKDF (reference sequence). The CDR3 covers 17 residues. Trimming cost V 3 bases and J 7 bases; bases outside gene matches: 12. CDR3 protein: CATSSGVAGGAENEQFF. CDR3 DNA: TGTGCCACCAGCAGTGGAGTAGCGGGGGGAGCCGAAAATGAGCAGTTCTTC.

V is TRBV23-1 and J is TRBJ2-3, with 8 bases identical to TRBD1. TRBV23-1 qualifies as an ORF whose function is uncertain. After removal of 4 bases from V and 3 bases from J, the junction contained 15 bases not matched to a gene. This CDR3 has 18 amino acids. The CDR3 is CASSPKRQGKEKTDTQYF. The CDR3 DNA follows: TGCGCCAGCAGTCCAAAAAGACAGGGGAAGGAGAAAACAGATACGCAGTATTTT.

The chain links TRBV18 to TRBJ1-2; 9 bases line up with TRBD1. Unmatched junction bases numbered 2, after V lost 5 bases and J lost 4 bases. CDR3 length: 13 residues. Germline V lookup: CDR1 KGHSH, CDR2 LQKENI. The CDR3 sequence: CASSEGQGYGYTF. CDR3 nucleotides: TGTGCCAGCTCAGAGGGACAGGGCTATGGCTACACCTTC.

This rearrangement joins TRBV28 to TRBJ1-4; a weak D match, TRBD1 (5 bases). The germline CDR1 and CDR2 sequences are MDHEN and SYDVKM. The V end lost 2 bases, the J end lost 7 bases, and 11 bases lay between the germline ends. The CDR3 length is 14 residues. CDR3 nucleotides: TGTGCCAGCAGTTTACCCCTTGGGGGTGAAAAACTGTTTTTT. Translating gives CASSLPLGGEKLFF. Together with reference TRBV28 and TRBJ1-4, the CDR3 gives the full variable domain: DVKVTQSSRYLVKRTGEKVFLECVQDMDHENMFWYRQDPGLGLRLIYFSYDVKMKEKGDIPEGYSVSREKKERFSLILESASTNQTSMYLCASSLPLGGEKLFFGSGTQLSVL.

The rearrangement joins TRBV5-6 to TRBJ2-1; no firm D call. The CDR3 is made up of 18 amino acids. Per germline, CDR1 SGHDT and CDR2 YYEEEE. The V gene lost 2 bases and the J gene lost 0 bases, with 18 bases spanning the gap. The CDR3: CASSLGLFGPSSYNEQFF. The CDR3 DNA follows: TGTGCCAGCAGCTTAGGGTTATTCGGACCGAGCTCCTACAATGAGCAGTTCTTC. The variable domain in full, completed from reference TRBV5-6 and TRBJ2-1, reads DAGVTQSPTHLIKTRGQQVTLRCSPKSGHDTVSWYQQALGQGPQFIFQYYEEEERQRGNFPDRFSGHQFPNYSSELNVNALLLGDSALYLCASSLGLFGPSSYNEQFFGPGTRLTVL.

As regards this clone: Other DNA sequences in this specimen translate into the identical CDR3. The chain recombines TRBV5-4 with TRBJ2-7; perhaps D is TRBD1 or TRBD2 (5 bases each). CDR1 is SGHNT and CDR2 is YYREEE in the germline V gene (reference sequence). V lost 4 bases and J 4 bases, leaving 12 bases between the germline ends. The CDR3 covers 13 residues. The CDR3 spells CASSPGRGYEQYF. As DNA, the CDR3 is TGTGCCAGCAGCCCGGGGCGTGGTTACGAGCAGTACTTC.

The chain is built from TRBV6-4 and TRBJ2-2; either TRBD1 or TRBD2 may fit D (5 bases each). V was pared by 6 bases and J by 4 bases, with 12 bases between. The CDR3 consists of 14 residues. Germline assignment: CDR1 MRHNA and CDR2 SNTAGT. CDR3 residues: CASSKDGTTGELFF. CDR3 nucleotide sequence: TGTGCCAGCAGCAAGGACGGGACCACCGGGGAGCTGTTTTTT.

The chain carries TRBV5-1 and TRBJ1-1; D is uncertain. Trimming shortened V by 5 bases and J by 2 bases, and 19 bases separated the two germline ends. Germline V gene data show CDR1 as SGHRS and CDR2 as YFSETQ. The CDR3 runs 16 residues. The chain's CDR3 is CASSFALPQINTEAFF. The CDR3 region has the DNA TGCGCCAGCAGTTTTGCCCTGCCACAGATAAACACTGAAGCTTTCTTT.

This clone was observed a single time. The chain recombines TRBV9 with TRBJ2-3, with 7 bases identical to TRBD2. Germline V gene sequence: CDR1 SGDLS, CDR2 YYNGEE. The CDR3 runs 15 residues. Trimming cost V 4 bases and J 6 bases; bases outside gene matches: 11. CDR3 amino acids: CASSLASGPRDTQYF. CDR3 in DNA: TGTGCCAGCAGCTTAGCTAGCGGCCCCCGGGATACGCAGTATTTT. The variable domain in full, with the rest retrieved from reference TRBV9 and TRBJ2-3, is DSGVTQTPKHLITATGQRVTLRCSPRSGDLSVYWYQQSLDQGLQFLIQYYNGEERAKGNILERFSAQQFPDLHSELNLSSLELGDSALYFCASSLASGPRDTQYFGPGTRLTVL.

On this clone itself: The sample carries other DNA sequences with the same CDR3. This sequence joins TRBV10-3 and TRBJ1-2; the match to TRBD1 covers 9 bases. The CDR3 spans 13 residues. The germline V gene encodes CDR1 ENHRY and CDR2 SYGVKD. The junction had 5 bases not matched to a gene; V was cut back by 6 bases and J by 6 bases. DNA for the CDR3: TGTGCCATCAGCCCCGGGACAGGGAATGGCTACACCTTC. As protein: CAISPGTGNGYTF.

Note on this clone: One end of the junction does not line up with germline, which may come from a read error. V usage is TRBV18 and J usage is TRBJ2-1, with D possibly TRBD2 on 6 matching bases. The CDR3 runs 15 residues. Germline V gene sequence: CDR1 KGHSH, CDR2 LQKENI. CDR3 DNA sequence: TGTGCCAGCTCACCAGGGCGGGGCTCCGACAATGAGCAGTTCTTC. Its protein is CASSPGRGSDNEQFF. Variable domain in full (rest from reference TRBV18 and TRBJ2-1): NAGVMQNPRHLVRRRGQEARLRCSPMKGHSHVYWYRQLPEEGLKFMVYLQKENIIDESGMPKERFSAEFPKEGPSILRIQQVVRGDSAAYFCASSPGRGSDNEQFFGPGTRLTVL.

The J gene is TRBJ2-5, the V gene TRBV7-9; no firm D call. Looked up from germline, CDR1 is SEHNR and CDR2 is FQNEAQ (reference sequence). The CDR3 has 11 residues. V lost 5 bases and J 5 bases, leaving 6 bases between the germline ends. CDR3 loop: CASSARETQYF. CDR3 nucleotides: TGTGCCAGCAGCGCACGGGAGACCCAGTACTTC.

This chain joins TRBV18 and TRBJ1-2; no clear D gene. Germline V lookup: CDR1 KGHSH, CDR2 LQKENI. This CDR3 is 13 amino acids long. V lost 2 bases, J lost 4 bases, and 8 bases lay in between. CDR3 sequence (DNA): TGTGCCAGCTCACCAGACCCCATCTATGGCTACACCTTC. Its translation: CASSPDPIYGYTF.

CDR3 amino acids: CASSYGQGGNTIYF. The CDR3 DNA reads TGCGCCAGCAGCTACGGCCAGGGAGGAAACACCATATATTTT. J is TRBJ1-3 and V is TRBV5-1, with D maybe TRBD1 (5 bases). V lost 3 bases to trimming and J lost 4 bases, with 11 bases between them. The CDR3 totals 14 residues. CDR1 and CDR2 (germline): SGHRS, YFSETQ.

A word on this clone: Other DNA sequences from this sample encode an identical CDR3 as well. The chain couples TRBV4-1 to TRBJ2-3; 9 bases agree with TRBD2. Germline V CDR1 and CDR2: MGHRA, YSYEKL. J lost 0 bases, V lost 0 bases, and 1 base had no gene match. This CDR3 spans 16 amino acids. The CDR3 DNA reads TGCGCCAGCAGCCAAGATAGCGGGGGTAGCACAGATACGCAGTATTTT. Its protein is CASSQDSGGSTDTQYF.

A word on this clone: This specimen includes other DNA sequences encoding the same CDR3. The rearrangement joins TRBV28 to TRBJ2-7; 11 bases map to TRBD1. CDR1 MDHEN and CDR2 SYDVKM come from the germline V gene. J was trimmed by 7 bases and V by 5 bases; bases with no gene match: 7. This CDR3 is 14 amino acids long. The DNA for the CDR3 is TGTGCCAGCAGTGGCCGGGACAGGGGGTCGGAGCAGTACTTC. Translating gives CASSGRDRGSEQYF.

This CDR3 is CASSPYRPSPDTQYF. CDR3 bases: TGTGCCAGCAGCCCCTACCGACCCTCCCCAGATACGCAGTATTTT. The chain recombines TRBV5-8 with TRBJ2-3, with no clear D. This CDR3 is built from 15 residues. V gave up 4 bases and J gave up 4 bases, with 16 bases separating them. Germline V CDR1 and CDR2: SGHTS, YDEGEE.

CDR3 sequence reads: CASSPEGTNVYEQYF. In nucleotides, the CDR3 is TGTGCCAGCAGCCCCGAGGGGACTAACGTCTACGAGCAGTACTTC. V is TRBV7-2 and J is TRBJ2-7; 7 bases map to TRBD2. In germline, CDR1 is SGHTA, CDR2 FQGNSA. Trimming removed 5 bases from V and 3 bases from J; junction bases left unmatched: 10. This CDR3 comprises 15 residues.

This chain links TRBV5-6 with TRBJ2-3; D is unclear. Trimming removed 7 bases at V and 4 bases at J, with 13 bases between. The CDR3 has 13 residues. In germline, CDR1 is SGHDT, CDR2 YYEEEE. CDR3 in DNA: TGTGCCAGCGGCCAAGTGAACGCAGATACGCAGTATTTT. Amino acid sequence: CASGQVNADTQYF.

CDR3 coding DNA: TGTGCCAGTAGTAGGGCAGGGCCGAACACTGAAGCTTTCTTT. Translating gives CASSRAGPNTEAFF. The rearrangement links TRBV19 to TRBJ1-1; D might be TRBD1 (5 bases). V lost 4 bases and J lost 1, with 10 bases in between. This CDR3 has 14 residues. The germline V gene has CDR1 LNHDA and CDR2 SQIVND (reference sequence).

The chain employs TRBV10-3 and TRBJ2-1; 11 bases are shared with TRBD2. From germline, CDR1 is ENHRY and CDR2 SYGVKD. The CDR3 has 15 amino acids. The V segment lost 4 bases and the J segment 5 bases; nucleotides outside the gene matches: 4. For the CDR3, the DNA is TGTGCCATCAGTGGAACTAGCGGGAGCCACAATGAGCAGTTCTTC. Its protein is CAISGTSGSHNEQFF.

This sequence joins TRBV10-3 and TRBJ2-1, with a tentative D call TRBD1 (5 bases). V lost 5 bases and J 7 bases, leaving 6 bases between the germline ends. The CDR3 length is 11 residues. Germline V gene lookup returns CDR1 ENHRY and CDR2 SYGVKD. In DNA form, the CDR3 reads TGTGCCATCAGTAGGGGTAATGAGCAGTTCTTC. This gives the protein CAISRGNEQFF.

The chain links TRBV2 to TRBJ2-1; 9 bases are shared with TRBD1. This CDR3 is 14 amino acids long. Germline V lookup: CDR1 SNHLY, CDR2 FYNNEI. After removal of 7 bases from V and 2 bases from J, the junction contained 3 bases not matched to a gene. This chain's CDR3 is CASKWDRAYNEQFF. The CDR3 region has the DNA TGTGCCAGCAAGTGGGACAGGGCCTACAATGAGCAGTTCTTC. The complete variable domain, with remaining parts taken from reference TRBV2 and TRBJ2-1, reads EPEVTQTPSHQVTQMGQEVILRCVPISNHLYFYWYRQILGQKVEFLVSFYNNEISEKSEIFDDQFSVERPDGSNFTLKIRSTKLEDSAMYFCASKWDRAYNEQFFGPGTRLTVL.

The rearrangement uses TRBV19 and TRBJ2-1; D gene uncertain. The CDR3 consists of 14 residues. The germline gives CDR1 LNHDA, CDR2 SQIVND (reference sequence). V lost 5 bases, J lost 0 bases, and 8 bases lay in between. The CDR3 protein is CASSYRSSYNEQFF. CDR3 DNA: TGTGCCAGTAGTTACCGGAGCTCCTACAATGAGCAGTTCTTC.

The genes are TRBV4-1 and TRBJ2-5; TRBD2 matches at 8 bases. CDR1 is MGHRA and CDR2 is YSYEKL in the germline V gene. Trimming at V came to 0 bases and at J to 5 bases, leaving 8 bases not matched to a gene. This CDR3 comprises 16 residues. Here the CDR3 DNA reads TGCGCCAGCAGCCAAGATGGAATAGCGGGAACGGAGACCCAGTACTTC. Its protein product is CASSQDGIAGTETQYF.

This clone showed up just once. This specimen includes other DNA sequences encoding the same CDR3. CDR3 in amino acids: CASRLLAGGYNEQFF. The CDR3 DNA is TGTGCCAGCAGACTGCTAGCGGGAGGGTACAATGAGCAGTTCTTC. The chain joins TRBV27 to TRBJ2-1, with 12 bases that match TRBD2. The CDR3 consists of 15 residues. V gave up 6 bases and J gave up 4 bases; unmatched junction bases: 4. Germline V CDR1 and CDR2: MNHEY, SMNVEV (reference sequence).

V gene TRBV5-4 combines with J gene TRBJ1-5; D is unclear. V gave up 1 base and J gave up 4 bases, with 18 bases separating them. The CDR3 sequence is 17 residues long. Germline V gives CDR1 SGHNT, CDR2 YYREEE (reference sequence). This CDR3 is CASSLKRPGSTNQPQHF. In DNA form, the CDR3 reads TGTGCCAGCAGCTTGAAGAGGCCGGGGTCCACTAATCAGCCCCAGCATTTT. Full variable domain (outside the CDR3, taken from reference TRBV5-4 and TRBJ1-5): ETGVTQSPTHLIKTRGQQVTLRCSSQSGHNTVSWYQQALGQGPQFIFQYYREEENGRGNFPPRFSGLQFPNYSSELNVNALELDDSALYLCASSLKRPGSTNQPQHFGDGTRLSIL.

This clone came up once. The chain joins TRBV2 to TRBJ2-7, with D perhaps assigned TRBD1 or TRBD2 (6 bases each). With 2 bases removed from V and 2 bases from J, the gap between germline ends came to 13 bases. The CDR3 is 15 residues long. Germline loops: CDR1 SNHLY, CDR2 FYNNEI. CDR3 loop: CASSESGAIPYEQYF. The CDR3, as DNA: TGTGCCAGCAGTGAATCGGGGGCGATTCCCTACGAGCAGTACTTC. The whole variable domain, remainder taken from reference TRBV2 and TRBJ2-7, is EPEVTQTPSHQVTQMGQEVILRCVPISNHLYFYWYRQILGQKVEFLVSFYNNEISEKSEIFDDQFSVERPDGSNFTLKIRSTKLEDSAMYFCASSESGAIPYEQYFGPGTRLTVT.

Of note for this clone: Within the sample, other DNA sequences also encode this same CDR3. The V and J genes are TRBV4-3 and TRBJ2-2; a weak D match, TRBD1 (5 bases). Deletions cut 0 bases from V and 6 bases from J, with 8 bases between. Per the germline V gene, CDR1 is LGHNA and CDR2 is YSLEER. This CDR3 is 14 amino acids long. CDR3 amino acids: CASSQEAGPGELFF. Written as DNA, the CDR3 is TGCGCCAGCAGCCAAGAGGCAGGGCCCGGGGAGCTGTTTTTT.